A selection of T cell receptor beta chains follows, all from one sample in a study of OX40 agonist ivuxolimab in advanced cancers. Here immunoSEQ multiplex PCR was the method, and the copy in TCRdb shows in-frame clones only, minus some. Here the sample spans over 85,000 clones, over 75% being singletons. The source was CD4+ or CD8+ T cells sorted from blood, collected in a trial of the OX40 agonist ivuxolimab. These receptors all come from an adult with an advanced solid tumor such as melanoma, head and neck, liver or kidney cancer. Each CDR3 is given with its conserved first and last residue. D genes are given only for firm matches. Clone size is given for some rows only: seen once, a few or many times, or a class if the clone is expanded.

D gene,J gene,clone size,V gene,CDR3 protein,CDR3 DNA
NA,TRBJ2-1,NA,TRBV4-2,CASSQGVSSSYNEQFF,TGTGCCAGCAGCCAAGGGGTCAGCAGCTCCTACAATGAGCAGTTCTTC
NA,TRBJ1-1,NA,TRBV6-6,CASSDHRVWTEAFF,TGTGCCAGCAGTGACCACAGGGTTTGGACTGAAGCTTTCTTT
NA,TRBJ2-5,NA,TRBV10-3,CAISDGSQETQYF,TGTGCCATCAGTGACGGGAGCCAAGAGACCCAGTACTTC
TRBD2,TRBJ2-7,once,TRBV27,CASSLGGTSEWQYF,TGTGCCAGCAGTTTAGGGGGGACTAGTGAATGGCAGTACTTC
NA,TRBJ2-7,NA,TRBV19,CASSIGPRREQYF,TGTGCCAGTAGTATTGGGCCCCGACGCGAGCAGTACTTC
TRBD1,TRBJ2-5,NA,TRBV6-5,CASSYRQGVETQYF,TGTGCCAGCAGTTACAGACAGGGCGTAGAGACCCAGTACTTC
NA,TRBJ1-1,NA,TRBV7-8,CASSSTHQNTEAFF,TGTGCCAGCAGCTCTACCCACCAGAACACTGAAGCTTTCTTT
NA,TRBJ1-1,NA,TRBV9,CASSVGGQNTEAFF,TGTGCCAGCAGCGTAGGGGGACAGAACACTGAAGCTTTCTTT
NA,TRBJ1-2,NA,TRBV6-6,CASTEGGRGYTF,TGTGCCAGCACCGAAGGGGGACGTGGCTACACCTTC
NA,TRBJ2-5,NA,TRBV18,CASSPQKGGQETQYF,TGTGCCAGCTCACCCCAGAAGGGGGGCCAAGAGACCCAGTACTTC
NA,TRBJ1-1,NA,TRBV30,CAWSVKWNTEAFF,TGTGCCTGGAGTGTAAAGTGGAACACTGAAGCTTTCTTT
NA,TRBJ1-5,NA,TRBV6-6,CASSYGLNQPQHF,TGTGCCAGCAGTTACGGGTTAAATCAGCCCCAGCATTTT
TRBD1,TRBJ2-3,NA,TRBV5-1,CASSWGTDTDTQYF,TGCGCCAGCAGCTGGGGGACAGACACAGATACGCAGTATTTT
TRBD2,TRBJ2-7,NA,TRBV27,CASSLRGPSGTYEQYF,TGTGCCAGCAGTTTAAGGGGCCCTAGCGGAACCTACGAGCAGTACTTC
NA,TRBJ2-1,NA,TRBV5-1,CASSFSGAYNEQFF,TGCGCCAGCAGCTTCTCGGGAGCTTACAATGAGCAGTTCTTC
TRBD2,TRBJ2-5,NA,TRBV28,CGGGSLETQYF,TGTGGTGGCGGGAGTTTGGAGACCCAGTACTTC
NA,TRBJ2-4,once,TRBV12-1,CASSLPDPQGDPRLAKNIQYF,TGTGCCAGCAGCCTTCCCGACCCACAGGGCGATCCGCGGCTAGCCAAAAACATTCAGTACTTC
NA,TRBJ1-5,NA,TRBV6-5,CASSDRSYNQPQHF,TGTGCCAGCAGCGACAGGTCCTACAATCAGCCCCAGCATTTT
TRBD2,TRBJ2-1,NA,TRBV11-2,CASRPGTSGTSYNEQFF,TGTGCCAGCAGGCCCGGGACTAGCGGTACCTCCTACAATGAGCAGTTCTTC
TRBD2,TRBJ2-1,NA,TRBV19,CASRGLAGRWGNEQFF,TGTGCCAGTAGGGGACTAGCGGGAAGGTGGGGCAATGAGCAGTTCTTC
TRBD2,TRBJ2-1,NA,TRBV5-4,CASSYRLAQSSYNEQFF,TGTGCCAGCAGCTACAGACTAGCGCAAAGCTCCTACAATGAGCAGTTCTTC
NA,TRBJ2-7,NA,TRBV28,CASSLPTVSSYEQYF,TGTGCCAGCAGTTTACCGACTGTTAGCTCCTACGAGCAGTACTTC
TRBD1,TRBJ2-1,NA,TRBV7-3,CASAQGVYNEQFF,TGTGCCAGCGCGCAGGGGGTTTACAATGAGCAGTTCTTC
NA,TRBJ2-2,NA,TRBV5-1,CASSYRVGTGELFF,TGCGCCAGCAGTTACAGGGTCGGCACCGGGGAGCTGTTTTTT
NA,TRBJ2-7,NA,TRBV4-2,CASSQAGGTFYEQYF,TGTGCCAGCAGCCAAGCGGGCGGGACTTTCTACGAGCAGTACTTC
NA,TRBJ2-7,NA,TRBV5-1,CASSLGPSTPPLVFYEQYF,TGCGCCAGCAGCTTGGGGCCTTCGACACCGCCCTTAGTCTTCTACGAGCAGTACTTC
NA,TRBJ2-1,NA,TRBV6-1,CASQRTANFYNEQFF,TGTGCCAGCCAGAGGACCGCCAACTTCTACAATGAGCAGTTCTTC
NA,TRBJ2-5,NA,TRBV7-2,CASSPTAQETQYF,TGTGCCAGCAGCCCGACAGCCCAAGAGACCCAGTACTTC
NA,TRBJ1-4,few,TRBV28,CASTSLSGDPLKLFF,TGTGCCAGCACCTCCCTTTCCGGAGACCCCCTGAAACTGTTTTTT
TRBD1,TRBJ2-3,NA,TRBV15,CATSRDFGTGGTDTQYF,TGTGCCACCAGCAGAGATTTTGGGACAGGGGGCACAGATACGCAGTATTTT
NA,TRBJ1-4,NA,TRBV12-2,CASRSRDDSEKLFF,TGTGCAAGTCGCTCCCGCGACGACAGTGAAAAACTGTTTTTT
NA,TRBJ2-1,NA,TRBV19,CASRSAGSYNEQFF,TGTGCCAGTAGATCTGCGGGGTCCTACAATGAGCAGTTCTTC
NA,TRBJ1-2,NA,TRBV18,CASSPGGTPGYTF,TGTGCCAGCTCACCGGGGGGAACCCCCGGCTACACCTTC
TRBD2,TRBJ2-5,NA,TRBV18,CASSPTSVQETQYF,TGTGCCAGCTCACCCACTAGCGTACAAGAGACCCAGTACTTC
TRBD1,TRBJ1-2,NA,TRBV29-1,CSVKLGQGANYGYTF,TGCAGCGTAAAGTTAGGACAGGGGGCAAACTATGGCTACACCTTC
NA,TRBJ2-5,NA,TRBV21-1,CASSKPGQGQETQYF,TGTGCCAGCAGCAAACCGGGACAGGGCCAAGAGACCCAGTACTTC
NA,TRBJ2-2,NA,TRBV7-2,CASSNSGGNTGELFF,TGTGCCAGCAGCAATAGCGGAGGGAACACCGGGGAGCTGTTTTTT
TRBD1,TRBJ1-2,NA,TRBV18,CASSTGVNYGYTF,TGTGCCAGCTCAACAGGGGTAAACTATGGCTACACCTTC
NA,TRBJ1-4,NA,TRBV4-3,CASSGLRGVEEKLFF,TGCGCCAGCAGCGGACTAAGGGGGGTGGAGGAAAAACTGTTTTTT
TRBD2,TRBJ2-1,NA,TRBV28,CAIARRLAGFSYNEQFF,TGTGCCATAGCAAGGCGTCTAGCGGGATTCTCCTACAATGAGCAGTTCTTC
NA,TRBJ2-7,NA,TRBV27,CASRRNQGLSYEQYF,TGTGCCAGCAGACGCAACCAAGGACTCTCCTACGAGCAGTACTTC
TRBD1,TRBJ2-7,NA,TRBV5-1,CASKGQGAYEQYF,TGCGCCAGCAAGGGACAGGGGGCCTACGAGCAGTACTTC
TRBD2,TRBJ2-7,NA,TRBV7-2,CASSILAGELEQYF,TGTGCCAGCAGTATACTAGCGGGAGAACTCGAGCAGTACTTC
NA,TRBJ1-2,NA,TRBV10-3,CAISESGGNNYGYTF,TGTGCCATCAGTGAATCAGGAGGAAATAACTATGGCTACACCTTC
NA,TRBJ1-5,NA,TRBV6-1,CASRPTGNQPQHF,TGTGCCAGCAGGCCCACAGGGAATCAGCCCCAGCATTTT
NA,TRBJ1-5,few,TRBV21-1,CANRDRENQPQHF,TGTGCCAACCGGGACAGAGAAAATCAGCCCCAGCATTTT
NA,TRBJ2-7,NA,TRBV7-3,CASSLSGVDDEQYF,TGTGCCAGCAGCTTATCGGGGGTAGATGACGAGCAGTACTTC
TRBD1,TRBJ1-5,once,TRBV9,CASSQGQGNQPQHF,TGTGCCAGCAGCCAAGGACAGGGAAATCAGCCCCAGCATTTT
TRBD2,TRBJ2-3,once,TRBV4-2,CASSQGGLAGATDTQYF,TGTGCCAGCAGCCAAGGGGGACTAGCGGGAGCCACAGATACGCAGTATTTT
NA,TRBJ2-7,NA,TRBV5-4,CASSSDSTYEQYF,TGTGCCAGCAGTTCGGACTCAACCTACGAGCAGTACTTC
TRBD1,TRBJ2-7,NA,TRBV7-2,CASSLGTGAKYEQYF,TGTGCCAGCAGCTTAGGGACAGGGGCGAAATACGAGCAGTACTTC
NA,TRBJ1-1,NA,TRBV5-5,CASSLVNTEAFF,TGTGCCAGCAGCTTGGTGAACACTGAAGCTTTCTTT
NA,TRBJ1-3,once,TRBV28,CASRLGSSSGNTIYF,TGTGCCAGCAGACTCGGAAGCTCCTCTGGAAACACCATATATTTT
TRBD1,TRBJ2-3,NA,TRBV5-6,CASSFDRADTQYF,TGTGCCAGCAGCTTTGACAGGGCAGATACGCAGTATTTT
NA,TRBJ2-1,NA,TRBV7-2,CASSLKPSIGGIYNEQFF,TGTGCCAGCAGCTTAAAGCCCTCGATCGGGGGCATCTACAATGAGCAGTTCTTC
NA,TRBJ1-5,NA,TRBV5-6,CASSLLSSNQPQHF,TGTGCCAGCAGCTTGTTAAGTAGCAATCAGCCCCAGCATTTT
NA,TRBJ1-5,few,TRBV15,CATSRPGAGVIGPQHF,TGTGCCACCAGCAGACCCGGGGCGGGTGTGATCGGGCCCCAGCATTTT
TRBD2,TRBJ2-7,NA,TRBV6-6,CASSSLSGNSYEQYF,TGTGCCAGCAGTTCCCTTAGCGGGAACTCCTACGAGCAGTACTTC